The 2 T cell receptor beta chains presented below share a single source sample, sequenced in a study of blood T cell repertoires in COVID-19 (dated by TCRdb to the early 2020s). Library creation used the immunoSEQ multiplex PCR assay. TCRdb stores this immuneACCESS table with in-frame sequences only. Part of the clones is absent; in the studies checked, under half of the shortfall reflects unresolved V genes, and no reason is known for the rest. This sample holds about 75,000 clones; 88% were observed only once. The ten largest clones represent 15% to 20% of the sample. The sequenced material came from peripheral blood. The receptors originated from a human donor in a cohort sampled during active COVID-19.

V gene TRBV9 combines with J gene TRBJ1-1; D might be TRBD1 (5 bases). Trimming pared 0 bases from V and 4 bases from J, leaving 7 bases between. CDR1 is SGDLS and CDR2 is YYNGEE in the germline V gene. The CDR3 contains 13 residues. CDR3 residues: CASSVVGATEAFF. The DNA of the CDR3 is TGTGCCAGCAGCGTAGTTGGGGCCACTGAAGCTTTCTTT.

The chain joins TRBV19 to TRBJ1-2; possibly TRBD1 for D (5 bases). Germline CDR1 LNHDA, CDR2 SQIVND (reference sequence). This CDR3 spans 14 amino acids. The V and J ends lost 3 bases and 4 bases respectively, with 12 bases between them. The CDR3 coding sequence is TGTGCCAGTAGTATCGACAGCCTCCCCTATGGCTACACCTTC. As protein: CASSIDSLPYGYTF.